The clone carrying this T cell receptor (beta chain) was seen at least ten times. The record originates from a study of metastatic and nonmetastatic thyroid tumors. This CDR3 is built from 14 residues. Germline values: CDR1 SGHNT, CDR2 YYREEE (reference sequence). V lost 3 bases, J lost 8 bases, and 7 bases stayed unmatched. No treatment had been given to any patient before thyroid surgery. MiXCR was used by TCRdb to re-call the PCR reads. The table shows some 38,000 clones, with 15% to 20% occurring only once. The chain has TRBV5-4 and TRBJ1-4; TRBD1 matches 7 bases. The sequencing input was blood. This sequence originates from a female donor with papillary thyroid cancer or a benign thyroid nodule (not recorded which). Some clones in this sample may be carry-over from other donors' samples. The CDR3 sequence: CASSSDREDEKLFF. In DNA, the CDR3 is TGTGCCAGCAGCTCCGACAGGGAAGACGAAAAACTGTTTTTT.